The 13 T cell receptor beta chains given below trace back to one sample, sequenced in a study of blood T cell repertoires in COVID-19. Clones were read by immunoSEQ multiplex PCR, and TCRdb kept only the in-frame ones, dropping some. Of around 220,000 clones listed, roughly 80% are singletons. The sequencing sample was made of peripheral blood. Receptor source: an elderly woman with acute or convalescent COVID-19.

The CDR3 sequence is CAGQAENYGYTF. In DNA form, the CDR3 reads TGTGCCGGGCAGGCCGAGAACTATGGCTACACCTTC. The gene calls are TRBV30 and TRBJ1-2; no firm D call. From germline, CDR1 is GTSNPN and CDR2 SVGIG (reference sequence). V lost 8 bases to trimming and J lost 2 bases, with 12 bases between them. There are 12 residues in the CDR3.

CDR3 region: CASSRDTYVQETQYF. CDR3 coding DNA: TGTGCCAGCAGTCGGGACACCTACGTCCAAGAGACCCAGTACTTC. The chain employs TRBV6-5 and TRBJ2-5, with D possibly TRBD1 on 6 matching bases. The V end was cut by 5 bases, the J end by 1 base, with 14 bases between. The CDR3 spans 15 residues. Per germline, CDR1 MNHEY and CDR2 SVGAGI.

This clone appeared a few times. The chain uses TRBV11-1 and TRBJ2-1; 7 bases align to TRBD2. V was pared by 4 bases and J by 9 bases, with 9 bases of the junction left unmatched. The length of the CDR3 is 14 residues. CDR1 is SGHAT, CDR2 FQDESV, per germline (reference sequence). Here the CDR3 reads CASSSELASGEQFF. DNA for the CDR3: TGTGCCAGCAGCTCGGAACTAGCGTCGGGTGAGCAGTTCTTC. Full variable domain (outside the CDR3, taken from reference TRBV11-1 and TRBJ2-1): EAEVAQSPRYKITEKSQAVAFWCDPISGHATLYWYRQILGQGPELLVQFQDESVVDDSQLPKDRFSAERLKGVDSTLKIQPAELGDSAMYLCASSSELASGEQFFGPGTRLTVL.

The CDR3 nucleotides are TGTGCCAGCAGCCAAGCTCGGGGGGGATCCTACGAGCAGTACTTC. It specifies CASSQARGGSYEQYF. The gene calls are TRBV4-2 and TRBJ2-7, with TRBD2 matching over 8 bases. The CDR3 loop spans 15 amino acids. In germline, CDR1 is LGHNA, CDR2 YNFKEQ. V was pared by 1 base and J by 1 base, with 3 bases of the junction left unmatched.

The chain links TRBV7-3 to TRBJ1-2; TRBD1 might be the D (5 bases). The germline V and J ends were trimmed by 0 bases and 9 bases, with 11 bases remaining between them. CDR1 and CDR2 (germline): SGHTA, FQGTGA. The CDR3 extends over 13 amino acids. CDR3 residues: CASSLTAGGRYTF. CDR3 sequence (DNA): TGTGCCAGCAGCTTAACGGCGGGGGGACGCTACACCTTC. The whole variable domain, remainder taken from reference TRBV7-3 and TRBJ1-2, is GAGVSQTPSNKVTEKGKYVELRCDPISGHTALYWYRQSLGQGPEFLIYFQGTGAADDSGLPNDRFFAVRPEGSVSTLKIQRTERGDSAVYLCASSLTAGGRYTFGSGTRLTVV.

The chain has TRBV7-2 and TRBJ2-7, with 11 bases aligning to TRBD1. CDR3 length equals 15 residues. After removal of 0 bases from V and 2 bases from J, the junction contained 0 bases not matched to a gene. The germline V gene has CDR1 SGHTA and CDR2 FQGNSA. DNA for the CDR3: TGTGCCAGCAGCTTAGCGGGACAGGGGGCCTACGAGCAGTACTTC. The encoded protein is CASSLAGQGAYEQYF.

The chain is built from TRBV7-6 and TRBJ2-1; no clear D gene. Germline V gives CDR1 SGHVS, CDR2 FNYEAQ. The V end was cut by 6 bases, the J end by 5 bases, with 8 bases between. CDR3 size: 12 residues. CDR3 sequence reads: CASRGQDNEQFF. DNA of the CDR3: TGTGCCAGCAGAGGTCAGGACAATGAGCAGTTCTTC.

This rearrangement joins TRBV30 to TRBJ1-2, with 7 bases that match TRBD1. The CDR3 totals 15 residues. The germline V gene encodes CDR1 GTSNPN and CDR2 SVGIG (reference sequence). J lost 4 bases, V lost 0 bases, and 8 bases had no gene match. CDR3 loop: CAWSVLTGLAYGYTF. CDR3 coding DNA: TGTGCCTGGAGTGTACTGACAGGGTTGGCCTATGGCTACACCTTC. The full variable domain, its missing parts supplied by reference TRBV30 and TRBJ1-2, is SQTIHQWPATLVQPVGSPLSLECTVEGTSNPNLYWYRQAAGRGLQLLFYSVGIGQISSEVPQNLSASRPQDRQFILSSKKLLLSDSGFYLCAWSVLTGLAYGYTFGSGTRLTVV.

This clone was seen a single time. This chain joins TRBV5-1 and TRBJ2-7, with D possibly matching TRBD2 (5 bases). Germline CDR1 reads SGHRS; CDR2 reads YFSETQ. Trimming pared 1 base from V and 0 bases from J, leaving 8 bases between. The CDR3 runs to 14 residues. The CDR3 DNA reads TGCGCCAGCAGCTTGAGCGGCCCCTCCTACGAGCAGTACTTC. Protein: CASSLSGPSYEQYF.

The chain links TRBV3-1 (or the pseudogene TRBV3-2) to TRBJ1-3, with TRBD1 matching over 12 bases. The CDR3 extends over 21 amino acids. V was clipped by 3 bases and J by 2 bases; unmatched bases: 17. Germline CDR1 and CDR2: LGHDT and YNNKEL (reference sequence). This CDR3 reads CASSQPTGTGGAIGAGNTIYF. Written as DNA, the CDR3 is TGTGCCAGCAGCCAGCCGACCGGGACAGGGGGCGCAATCGGTGCTGGAAACACCATATATTTT.

CDR3 loop: CASSQGGVEYNSPLHF. CDR3 in DNA: TGTGCCAGCAGCCAAGGCGGGGTCGAATACAATTCACCCCTCCACTTT. V is TRBV4-2 and J is TRBJ1-6, with D unresolved. The V gene lost 1 base and the J gene lost 7 bases, with 14 bases spanning the gap. Per germline, CDR1 LGHNA and CDR2 YNFKEQ. The CDR3 spans 16 residues.

The gene calls are TRBV7-3 and TRBJ2-2, with D possibly matching TRBD1 (6 bases). Germline lookup yields CDR1 SGHTA and CDR2 FQGTGA. The CDR3 length is 12 residues. V was trimmed by 5 bases and J by 6 bases, leaving 7 bases between them. The CDR3, as DNA: TGTGCCAGCAGCCAGGGGTCCGGGGAGCTGTTTTTT. Amino acid sequence: CASSQGSGELFF.

This clone was seen only a few times. V and J are TRBV27 and TRBJ1-6, with 8 nucleotides matching TRBD1. Germline-derived CDR1 and CDR2 are MNHEY and SMNVEV (reference sequence). V lost 4 bases and J lost 5; bases outside the gene matches: 7. CDR3 size: 16 residues. CDR3 amino acids: CASSSGRGRNNSPLHF. The CDR3 DNA reads as TGTGCCAGCAGTTCCGGCAGGGGGCGTAATAATTCACCCCTCCACTTT.